Listed below are T cell receptor beta chains from one sample, sequenced in a study of OX40 agonist ivuxolimab in advanced cancers. The repertoire was sequenced with immunoSEQ multiplex PCR; TCRdb's copy has only in-frame clones and lacks some. The sample holds approximately 60,000 clones, around 80% seen once. The sample here was CD4+ or CD8+ T cells sorted from blood, taken in a trial of the OX40 agonist ivuxolimab. The origin of the receptors is an adult with an advanced solid tumor such as melanoma, head and neck, liver or kidney cancer. Each CDR3 is given with its conserved first and last residue. A D gene is named only where the DNA matches it firmly. The size of a clone is reported for some rows only, either as once, few or many, or as a class for expanded clones.

J gene | V gene | D gene | clone size | CDR3 protein | CDR3 DNA
TRBJ1-2 | TRBV7-9 | TRBD1 | few | CASSSAGTADGYTF | TGTGCCAGCAGCTCAGCCGGGACAGCAGATGGCTACACCTTC
TRBJ2-7 | TRBV27 | TRBD1 | NA | CASANPGTDPYEQYF | TGTGCCAGCGCGAACCCCGGGACAGACCCCTACGAGCAGTACTTC
TRBJ2-1 | TRBV11-3 | TRBD2 | NA | CASSSPAGGQNNEQFF | TGTGCCAGCAGCTCCCCAGCGGGGGGCCAGAACAATGAGCAGTTCTTC
TRBJ2-5 | TRBV29-1 | NA | NA | CSVSHGETQYF | TGCAGCGTATCCCACGGGGAGACCCAGTACTTC
TRBJ1-1 | TRBV7-9 | NA | NA | CASSAHQRNTEAFF | TGTGCCAGCAGCGCACACCAGAGGAACACTGAAGCTTTCTTT
TRBJ1-5 | TRBV27 | NA | NA | CASNSGGAGQPQHF | TGTGCCAGCAATTCCGGGGGCGCGGGTCAGCCCCAGCATTTT
TRBJ1-4 | TRBV15 | NA | NA | CATSRDHRANEKLFF | TGTGCCACCAGCAGAGATCATAGGGCTAATGAAAAACTGTTTTTT
TRBJ1-1 | TRBV5-4 | TRBD1 | NA | CASSPGQGAKVTEAFF | TGTGCCAGCAGCCCGGGACAGGGGGCTAAGGTCACTGAAGCTTTCTTT
TRBJ1-1 | TRBV30 | NA | NA | CAWRLGSLNTEAFF | TGTGCCTGGAGACTCGGATCCTTGAACACTGAAGCTTTCTTT
TRBJ1-3 | TRBV6-5 | NA | NA | CASSYSIKADGNTIYF | TGTGCCAGCAGTTACTCGATCAAGGCGGATGGAAACACCATATATTTT
TRBJ1-3 | TRBV5-4 | TRBD1 | NA | CASRTGGGNTIYF | TGTGCCAGCAGGACAGGGGGTGGAAACACCATATATTTT
TRBJ1-1 | TRBV6-6 | NA | NA | CASSYHTGNTEAFF | TGTGCCAGCAGTTACCATACAGGGAACACTGAAGCTTTCTTT
TRBJ2-7 | TRBV29-1 | NA | NA | CSVRLNLLSYEQYF | TGCAGCGTTCGACTGAACCTACTCTCCTACGAGCAGTACTTC
TRBJ2-5 | TRBV5-5 | TRBD1 | NA | CASSRPGTGGNREETQYF | TGTGCCAGCAGCCGTCCTGGGACAGGGGGTAACCGAGAAGAGACCCAGTACTTC
TRBJ2-3 | TRBV6-4 | NA | few | CASSDPKISGAQYF | TGTGCCAGCAGTGACCCGAAGATTTCAGGGGCGCAGTATTTT
TRBJ2-3 | TRBV9 | NA | NA | CASSVGVADTQYF | TGTGCCAGCAGCGTAGGTGTAGCGGATACGCAGTATTTT
TRBJ1-6 | TRBV4-2 | NA | NA | CASSQDPGGVSPLHF | TGTGCCAGCAGCCAAGATCCTGGGGGGGTTTCACCCCTCCACTTT
TRBJ2-3 | TRBV5-1 | NA | NA | CASSPSGEIFDTQYF | TGCGCCAGCAGCCCTTCAGGGGAGATTTTCGATACGCAGTATTTT
TRBJ1-1 | TRBV2 | NA | few | CASSYDSEAFF | TGTGCCAGCAGCTATGACAGTGAAGCTTTCTTT
TRBJ1-5 | TRBV5-1 | NA | NA | CASSKGPNQPQHF | TGCGCCAGCAGTAAGGGGCCCAATCAGCCCCAGCATTTT
TRBJ1-2 | TRBV10-3 | NA | NA | CAISDRSDGYTF | TGTGCCATCAGTGACCGCAGCGATGGCTACACCTTC
TRBJ1-5 | TRBV6-1 | NA | NA | CASSGGGLQELNQPQHF | TGTGCCAGCAGTGGGGGGGGCCTTCAGGAGCTCAATCAGCCCCAGCATTTT
TRBJ2-7 | TRBV20-1 | NA | NA | CSADGRYEQYF | TGCAGTGCGGACGGAAGATACGAGCAGTACTTC
TRBJ1-1 | TRBV18 | NA | NA | CASSRRAGGNTEAFF | TGTGCCAGCTCACGAAGGGCTGGGGGGAACACTGAAGCTTTCTTT
TRBJ1-1 | TRBV18 | NA | NA | CASSPNGFGYTEAFF | TGTGCCAGCTCACCGAATGGGTTCGGGTACACTGAAGCTTTCTTT
TRBJ2-3 | TRBV29-1 | TRBD2 | NA | CSVEDRSSGTDTQYF | TGCAGCGTTGAAGATCGCTCTAGCGGGACTGATACGCAGTATTTT
TRBJ2-7 | TRBV11-2 | NA | NA | CASSLGLTYEQYF | TGTGCCAGCAGCTTAGGCTTAACCTACGAGCAGTACTTC
TRBJ1-2 | TRBV2 | TRBD1 | NA | CASSLRQGNSYGYTF | TGTGCCAGCAGTCTAAGACAGGGTAATTCCTATGGCTACACCTTC
TRBJ2-2 | TRBV30 | TRBD2 | few | CAYDSGSNGELFF | TGTGCCTACGATAGCGGGAGCAACGGGGAGCTGTTTTTT
TRBJ1-2 | TRBV6-5 | NA | NA | CASSYATGYGGYTF | TGTGCCAGCAGTTACGCTACAGGGTACGGTGGCTACACCTTC
TRBJ1-1 | TRBV14 | TRBD1 | NA | CASSRTLTDRAAFF | TGTGCCAGCAGCCGAACCCTAACTGACAGGGCCGCTTTCTTT
TRBJ2-7 | TRBV2 | TRBD2 | NA | CASIKVRGLGTYEQYF | TGTGCCAGCATTAAGGTTAGGGGACTAGGAACCTACGAGCAGTACTTC
TRBJ1-1 | TRBV5-4 | TRBD1 | NA | CASSKGQGADTEAFF | TGTGCCAGCAGCAAAGGACAGGGGGCGGACACTGAAGCTTTCTTT
TRBJ2-2 | TRBV7-6 | NA | NA | CASSLGLQVGSSGELFF | TGTGCCAGCAGCTTAGGACTGCAAGTCGGGTCGTCCGGGGAGCTGTTTTTT
TRBJ1-1 | TRBV6-5 | TRBD1 | NA | CASSGTGRINTEAFF | TGTGCCAGCAGCGGGACAGGAAGAATAAACACTGAAGCTTTCTTT
TRBJ2-7 | TRBV5-1 | NA | few | CASSLRAGRYEQYF | TGCGCCAGCAGCTTGCGCGCGGGAAGGTACGAGCAGTACTTC
TRBJ2-5 | TRBV5-1 | NA | NA | CASRFSGLEETQYF | TGCGCCAGCAGGTTTTCAGGGTTGGAGGAGACCCAGTACTTC
TRBJ2-3 | TRBV7-3 | NA | NA | CASSHPGEAQYF | TGTGCCAGCAGCCACCCCGGGGAAGCGCAGTATTTT
TRBJ2-1 | TRBV7-9 | NA | NA | CASSLGRQRSYNEQFF | TGTGCCAGCAGCTTAGGTAGGCAACGCTCCTACAATGAGCAGTTCTTC
TRBJ2-2 | TRBV2 | NA | NA | CASSPRGRNTGELFF | TGTGCCAGCAGTCCCAGAGGACGGAACACCGGGGAGCTGTTTTTT
TRBJ1-1 | TRBV6-1 | TRBD1 | NA | CASSDIGGQGLPEAFF | TGTGCCAGCAGTGATATCGGGGGACAGGGGCTCCCTGAAGCTTTCTTT
TRBJ1-6 | TRBV7-6 | NA | NA | CASSSRRGAYNSPLHF | TGTGCCAGCAGCTCCCGGCGAGGGGCCTATAATTCACCCCTCCACTTT
TRBJ2-1 | TRBV7-2 | TRBD2 | NA | CASSYFSGGGHNEQFF | TGTGCCAGCAGCTACTTTAGCGGGGGGGGCCACAATGAGCAGTTCTTC
TRBJ1-1 | TRBV7-2 | NA | NA | CASSLVGRIMNTEAFF | TGTGCCAGCAGCTTAGTAGGCCGAATCATGAACACTGAAGCTTTCTTT
TRBJ1-6 | TRBV4-2 | NA | NA | CASSPREQVWLLADSPLHF | TGTGCCAGCAGCCCGAGGGAGCAGGTTTGGTTATTGGCGGATTCACCCCTCCACTTT
TRBJ2-1 | TRBV28 | TRBD2 | NA | CASSWSLAGTNEQFF | TGTGCCAGCAGCTGGTCACTAGCGGGGACCAATGAGCAGTTCTTC
TRBJ2-3 | TRBV7-9 | NA | few | CASTSRQGSADTQYF | TGTGCCAGCACCTCTCGGCAGGGATCAGCAGATACGCAGTATTTT
TRBJ2-3 | TRBV10-3 | TRBD2 | NA | CAISALGLAGSSDTQYF | TGTGCCATCAGTGCCCTCGGACTAGCGGGGAGTTCAGATACGCAGTATTTT